These 11 T cell receptor beta chains were sequenced from one sample in a study of T cells in tumors and immune-related adverse events. Assay: immunoSEQ multiplex PCR; the TCRdb copy retains only in-frame clones and omits some. The sample holds 4,000 to 6,000 clones, approximately 64% seen once. The sequencing used gut tissue, collected from a patient treated with anti-PD-1 therapy. All receptors come from a female donor with metastatic renal cell carcinoma.

The chain uses TRBV5-1 and TRBJ1-6, with no clear D. Trimming cost V 1 base and J 6 bases, with 11 bases left between them. The CDR3 consists of 15 residues. Per the germline V gene, CDR1 is SGHRS and CDR2 is YFSETQ. The CDR3 DNA is TGCGCCAGCAGCTTGAATGCAGAGACTAATTCACCCCTCCACTTT. This encodes CASSLNAETNSPLHF.

The chain is built from TRBV2 and TRBJ2-3; weak D call: TRBD2 (7 bases). V was shortened by 4 bases and J by 0 bases, with 14 bases between the two germline ends. Germline V gene lookup returns CDR1 SNHLY and CDR2 FYNNEI. The CDR3 has 16 residues. Here the CDR3 DNA reads TGTGCCAGCAGTGGGGGGGCGGGAGCAAGCACAGATACGCAGTATTTT. Translating gives CASSGGAGASTDTQYF.

The J gene is TRBJ2-5, the V gene TRBV18; 7 bases are a match to TRBD1. The J call could be wrong; TRBJ2-7 is a better fit for the DNA end. The CDR3 spans 18 residues. Germline V gene sequence: CDR1 KGHSH, CDR2 LQKENI. The CDR3 spells CASSPLGPGQLRTYEQYF. CDR3 in DNA: TGTGCCAGCTCACCACTAGGGCCGGGACAGCTGAGGACCTACGAGCAGTACTTC.

The gene calls are TRBV25-1 and TRBJ2-3; D unresolved. The CDR3 is made up of 16 amino acids. CDR1 and CDR2 from the germline V gene are MGHDK and SYGVNS. V dropped 4 bases and J dropped 5 bases, with 19 bases sitting between them. This CDR3 is CASSGMGKGDRDTQYF. The CDR3 DNA reads TGTGCCAGCAGTGGAATGGGTAAGGGCGACCGAGATACGCAGTATTTT.

This clone was seen only a few times. The chain recombines TRBV15 with TRBJ2-5, with TRBD1 matching over 7 bases. CDR3 length equals 17 residues. Losses at the gene ends were 0 bases for V and 5 bases for J; bases not matched to a gene: 12. From germline, CDR1 is LNHNV and CDR2 YYDKDF (reference sequence). The CDR3 nucleotides read TGTGCCACCAGCAGAGATAAGGCGACAGGGTTACGGGAGACCCAGTACTTC. Its protein is CATSRDKATGLRETQYF. Based on the CDR3 plus reference TRBV15 and TRBJ2-5, the full variable domain is DAMVIQNPRYQVTQFGKPVTLSCSQTLNHNVMYWYQQKSSQAPKLLFHYYDKDFNNEADTPDNFQSRRPNTSFCFLDIRSPGLGDTAMYLCATSRDKATGLRETQYFGPGTRLLVL.

CDR3 sequence (DNA): TGTGCCAGCAGCTTGGCGGCCGGGGGAGACACTGAAGCTTTCTTT. Translating it yields CASSLAAGGDTEAFF. J is TRBJ1-1 and V is TRBV5-5; TRBD1 might be the D (5 bases). Looked up from germline, CDR1 is SGHKS and CDR2 is YYEKEE (reference sequence). Trimming took off 0 bases at V and 3 bases at J, with 12 bases between the two ends. CDR3 length: 15 residues. The variable domain in full, completed from reference TRBV5-5 and TRBJ1-1, reads DAGVTQSPTHLIKTRGQQVTLRCSPISGHKSVSWYQQVLGQGPQFIFQYYEKEERGRGNFPDRFSARQFPNYSSELNVNALLLGDSALYLCASSLAAGGDTEAFFGQGTRLTVV.

Details on this clone: A junction end diverges from the germline sequence, so it may reflect a read error. The chain links TRBV28 to TRBJ1-1; 10 bases line up with TRBD1. The length of the CDR3 is 15 residues. The V gene's germline CDR1 is MDHEN and CDR2 SYDVKM. The CDR3 reads CASSLSGTGETEAFF. In DNA, the CDR3 is TGTGCCAGCAGCTTATCCGGGACAGGGGAGACTGAAGCTTTCTTT.

The chain uses TRBV23-1 and TRBJ2-1; possible D gene TRBD2, 6 bases. TRBV23-1 is treated as an ORF (open reading frame) with a function not yet certain. V was pared by 4 bases and J by 5 bases, with 24 bases between. The CDR3 runs to 18 residues. The CDR3 bases are TGCGCCAGCAGTCGCCCCCTGGGACTCCTCCCCGGAAACAATGAGCAGTTCTTC. It is translated as CASSRPLGLLPGNNEQFF.

This clone is labeled medium-sized (0.01 to 0.1%). The chain uses TRBV11-3 and TRBJ2-4; D is unclear. V was shortened by 3 bases and J by 5 bases, with 5 bases between the two germline ends. The germline V gene has CDR1 SGHNT and CDR2 YENEEA. This CDR3 has 12 residues. CDR3 loop: CASSFAENIQYF. CDR3 nucleotide sequence: TGTGCCAGCAGCTTCGCTGAAAACATTCAGTACTTC.

The chain uses TRBV7-2 and TRBJ2-1; D call uncertain. Trimming shortened V by 5 bases and J by 0 bases, and 20 bases separated the two germline ends. CDR3 length: 18 residues. CDR1 is SGHTA, CDR2 FQGNSA, per germline. The CDR3 DNA reads TGTGCCAGCAGCCCCAGTGCGCGATGGGCGAGCTCCTACAATGAGCAGTTCTTC. This codes for CASSPSARWASSYNEQFF.

The V gene is TRBV6-6, the J gene TRBJ1-3; 8 bases agree with TRBD1. Trimming removed 6 bases from V and 1 base from J; junction bases left unmatched: 5. The germline gives CDR1 MNHNY, CDR2 SVGAGI (reference sequence). This CDR3 region has 15 residues. The DNA for the CDR3 is TGTGCCAGCAGGCGTACAGGGGGTTCTGGAAACACCATATATTTT. This translates into CASRRTGGSGNTIYF.